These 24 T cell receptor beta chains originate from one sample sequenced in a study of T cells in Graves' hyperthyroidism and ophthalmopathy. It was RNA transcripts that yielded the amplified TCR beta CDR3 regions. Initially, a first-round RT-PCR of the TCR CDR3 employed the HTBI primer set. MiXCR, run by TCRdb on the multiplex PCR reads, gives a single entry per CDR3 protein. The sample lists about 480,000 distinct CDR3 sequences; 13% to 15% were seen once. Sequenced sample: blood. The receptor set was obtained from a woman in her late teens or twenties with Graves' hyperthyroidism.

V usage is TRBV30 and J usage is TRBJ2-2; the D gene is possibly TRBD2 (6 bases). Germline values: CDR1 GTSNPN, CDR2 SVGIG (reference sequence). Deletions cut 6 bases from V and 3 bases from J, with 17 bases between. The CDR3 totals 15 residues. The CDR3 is CACLKSSDYTGELFF. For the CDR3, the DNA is TGTGCCTGCCTGAAATCTAGCGACTACACCGGGGAGCTGTTTTTT. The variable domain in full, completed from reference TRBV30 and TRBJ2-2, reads SQTIHQWPATLVQPVGSPLSLECTVEGTSNPNLYWYRQAAGRGLQLLFYSVGIGQISSEVPQNLSASRPQDRQFILSSKKLLLSDSGFYLCACLKSSDYTGELFFGEGSRLTVL.

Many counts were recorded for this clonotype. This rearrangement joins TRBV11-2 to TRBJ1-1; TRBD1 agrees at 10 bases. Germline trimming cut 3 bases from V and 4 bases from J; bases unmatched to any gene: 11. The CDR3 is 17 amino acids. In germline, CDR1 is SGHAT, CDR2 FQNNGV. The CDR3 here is CASSFGRTGGEGTEAFF. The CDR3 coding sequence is TGTGCCAGCAGCTTTGGTAGGACAGGGGGTGAAGGCACTGAAGCTTTCTTT.

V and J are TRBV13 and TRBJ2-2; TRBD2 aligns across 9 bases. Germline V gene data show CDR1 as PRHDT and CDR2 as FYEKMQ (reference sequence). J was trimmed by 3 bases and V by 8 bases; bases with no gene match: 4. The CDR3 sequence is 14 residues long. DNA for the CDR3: TGTGCCAGCCGGGTAGCGGGGGACACCGGGGAGCTGTTTTTT. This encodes CASRVAGDTGELFF.

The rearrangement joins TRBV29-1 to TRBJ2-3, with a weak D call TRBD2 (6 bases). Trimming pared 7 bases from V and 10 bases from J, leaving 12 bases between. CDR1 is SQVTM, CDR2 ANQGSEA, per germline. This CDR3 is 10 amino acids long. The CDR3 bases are TGCAGCGCGCCGGGACTTTCGCAGTATTTT. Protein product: CSAPGLSQYF.

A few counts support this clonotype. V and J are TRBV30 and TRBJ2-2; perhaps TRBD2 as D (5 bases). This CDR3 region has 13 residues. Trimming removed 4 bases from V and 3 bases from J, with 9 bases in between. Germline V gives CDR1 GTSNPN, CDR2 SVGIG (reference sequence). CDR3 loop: CAWKAEDTGELFF. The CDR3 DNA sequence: TGTGCCTGGAAGGCGGAGGACACCGGGGAGCTGTTTTTT.

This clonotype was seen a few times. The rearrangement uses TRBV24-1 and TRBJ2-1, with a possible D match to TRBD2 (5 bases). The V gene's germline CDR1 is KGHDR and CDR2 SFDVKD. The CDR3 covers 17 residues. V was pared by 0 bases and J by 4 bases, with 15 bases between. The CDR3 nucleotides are TGTGCCACCAGTGATTTGCAAGGCGCGGGTCGTTACAATGAGCAGTTCTTC. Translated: CATSDLQGAGRYNEQFF.

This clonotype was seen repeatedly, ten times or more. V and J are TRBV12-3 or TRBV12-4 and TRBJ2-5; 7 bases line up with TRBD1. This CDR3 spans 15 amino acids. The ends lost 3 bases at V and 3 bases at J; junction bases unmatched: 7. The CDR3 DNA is TGTGCCAGCAGTTTTCGGTCAGGGGGAAAAGAGACCCAGTACTTC. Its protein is CASSFRSGGKETQYF.

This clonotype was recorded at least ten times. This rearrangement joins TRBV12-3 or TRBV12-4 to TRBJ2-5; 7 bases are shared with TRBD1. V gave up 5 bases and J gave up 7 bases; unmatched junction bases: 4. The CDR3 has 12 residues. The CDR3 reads CASSEQGRTQYF. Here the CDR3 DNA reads TGTGCCAGCAGTGAACAGGGGAGGACCCAGTACTTC.

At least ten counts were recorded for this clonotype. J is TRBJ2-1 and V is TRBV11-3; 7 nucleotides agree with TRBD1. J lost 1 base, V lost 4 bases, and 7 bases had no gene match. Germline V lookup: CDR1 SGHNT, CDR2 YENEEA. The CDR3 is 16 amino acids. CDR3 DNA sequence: TGTGCCAGCAGCTCAAGGACAGGTCGGTCCTACAATGAGCAGTTCTTC. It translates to CASSSRTGRSYNEQFF.

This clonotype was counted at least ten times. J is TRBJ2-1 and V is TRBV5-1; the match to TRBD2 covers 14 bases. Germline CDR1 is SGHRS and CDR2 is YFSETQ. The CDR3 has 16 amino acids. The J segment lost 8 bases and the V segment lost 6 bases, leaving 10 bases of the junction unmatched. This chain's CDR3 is CASTPPGTSGRDEQFF. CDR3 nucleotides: TGCGCCAGCACCCCCCCCGGGACTAGCGGGAGAGATGAGCAGTTCTTC.

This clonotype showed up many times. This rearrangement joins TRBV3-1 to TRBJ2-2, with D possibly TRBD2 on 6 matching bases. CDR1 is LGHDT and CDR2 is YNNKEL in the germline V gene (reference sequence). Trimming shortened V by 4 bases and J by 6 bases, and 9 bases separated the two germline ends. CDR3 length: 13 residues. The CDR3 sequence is CASSRSGPGELFF. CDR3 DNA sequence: TGTGCCAGCAGCCGTAGCGGCCCCGGGGAGCTGTTTTTT.

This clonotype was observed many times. The CDR3 DNA follows: TGTGCCAGCAGCTTCATACCGGGACGTCAATCTGGAAACACCATATATTTT. Its protein is CASSFIPGRQSGNTIYF. The rearrangement links TRBV11-2 to TRBJ1-3; tentative D call: TRBD1 (5 bases). Trimming stripped 3 bases from V and 1 base from J, with 16 bases between. The germline V gene has CDR1 SGHAT and CDR2 FQNNGV. This CDR3 region has 17 residues.

CDR3: CASRGWTSRDTGELFF. The CDR3 DNA reads as TGTGCCAGCAGAGGCTGGACTAGTCGGGACACCGGGGAGCTGTTTTTT. The gene calls are TRBV6-1 and TRBJ2-2; 7 bases map to TRBD2. The CDR3 runs to 16 residues. CDR1 MNHNS and CDR2 SASEGT come from the germline V gene. V was clipped by 6 bases and J by 3 bases; unmatched bases: 10.

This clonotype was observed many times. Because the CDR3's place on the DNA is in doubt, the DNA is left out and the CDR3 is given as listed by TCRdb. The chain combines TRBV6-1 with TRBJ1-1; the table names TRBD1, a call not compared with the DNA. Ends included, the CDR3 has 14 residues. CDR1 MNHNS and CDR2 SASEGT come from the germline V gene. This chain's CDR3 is CASSHFGPGTEAFF.

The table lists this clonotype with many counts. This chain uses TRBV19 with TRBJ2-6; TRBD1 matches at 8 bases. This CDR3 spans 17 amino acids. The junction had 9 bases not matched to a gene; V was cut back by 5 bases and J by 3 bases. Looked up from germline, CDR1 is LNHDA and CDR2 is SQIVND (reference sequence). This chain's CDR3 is CASSPRQGSFGANVLTF. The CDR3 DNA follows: TGTGCCAGTAGTCCACGACAGGGGTCATTTGGGGCCAACGTCCTGACTTTC. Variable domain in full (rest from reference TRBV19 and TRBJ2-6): DGGITQSPKYLFRKEGQNVTLSCEQNLNHDAMYWYRQDPGQGLRLIYYSQIVNDFQKGDIAEGYSVSREKKESFPLTVTSAQKNPTAFYLCASSPRQGSFGANVLTFGAGSRLTVL.

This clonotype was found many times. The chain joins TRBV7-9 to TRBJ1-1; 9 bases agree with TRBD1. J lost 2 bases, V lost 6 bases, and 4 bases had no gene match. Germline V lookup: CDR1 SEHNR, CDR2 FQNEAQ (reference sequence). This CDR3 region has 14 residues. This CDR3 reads CASRTGGFNTEAFF. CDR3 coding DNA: TGTGCCAGCAGGACAGGGGGATTCAACACTGAAGCTTTCTTT.

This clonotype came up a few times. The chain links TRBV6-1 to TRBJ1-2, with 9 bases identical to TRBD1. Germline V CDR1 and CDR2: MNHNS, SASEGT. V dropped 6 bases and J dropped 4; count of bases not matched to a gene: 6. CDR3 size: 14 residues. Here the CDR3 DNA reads TGTGCCAGCAGCCGGACAGGGGATTTCTATGGCTACACCTTC. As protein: CASSRTGDFYGYTF.

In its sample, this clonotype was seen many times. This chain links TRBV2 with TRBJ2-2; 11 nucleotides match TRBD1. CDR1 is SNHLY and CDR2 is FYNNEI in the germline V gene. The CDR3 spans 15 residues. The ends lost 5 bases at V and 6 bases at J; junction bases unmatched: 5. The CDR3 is CASSRGGQGAGELFF. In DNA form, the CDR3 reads TGTGCCAGCAGTAGGGGGGGACAGGGGGCCGGGGAGCTGTTTTTT.

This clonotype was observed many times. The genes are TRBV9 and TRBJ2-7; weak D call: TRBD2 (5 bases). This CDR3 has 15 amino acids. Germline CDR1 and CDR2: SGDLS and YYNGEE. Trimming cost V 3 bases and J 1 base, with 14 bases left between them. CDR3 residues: CASSGAGSASYEQYF. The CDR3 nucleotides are TGTGCCAGCAGCGGGGCGGGTAGCGCGTCCTACGAGCAGTACTTC.

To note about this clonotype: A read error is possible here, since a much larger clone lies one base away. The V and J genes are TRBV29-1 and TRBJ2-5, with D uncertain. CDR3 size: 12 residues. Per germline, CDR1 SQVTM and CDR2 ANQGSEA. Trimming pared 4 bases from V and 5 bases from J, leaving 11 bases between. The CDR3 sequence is CSVANSKETQYF. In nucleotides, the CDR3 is TGCAGCGTTGCCAATAGTAAGGAGACCCAGTACTTC.

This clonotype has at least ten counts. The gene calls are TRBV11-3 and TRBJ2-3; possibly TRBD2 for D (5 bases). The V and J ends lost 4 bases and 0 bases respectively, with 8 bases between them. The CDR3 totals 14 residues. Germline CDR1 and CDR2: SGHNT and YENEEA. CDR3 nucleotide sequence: TGTGCCAGCAGCTCTCGCGGGAGCACAGATACGCAGTATTTT. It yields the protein CASSSRGSTDTQYF.

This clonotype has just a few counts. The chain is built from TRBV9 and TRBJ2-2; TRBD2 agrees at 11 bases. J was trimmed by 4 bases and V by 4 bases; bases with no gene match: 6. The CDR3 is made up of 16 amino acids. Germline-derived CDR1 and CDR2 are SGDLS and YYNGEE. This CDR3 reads CASSSQLAGATGELFF. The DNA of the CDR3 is TGTGCCAGCAGCTCTCAACTAGCGGGAGCCACCGGGGAGCTGTTTTTT.

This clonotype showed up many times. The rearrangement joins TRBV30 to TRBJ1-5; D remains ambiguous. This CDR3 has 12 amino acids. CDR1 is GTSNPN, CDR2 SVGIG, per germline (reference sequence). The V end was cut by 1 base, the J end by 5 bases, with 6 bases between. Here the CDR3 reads CAWSEGDQPQHF. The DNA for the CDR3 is TGTGCCTGGAGTGAGGGTGATCAGCCCCAGCATTTT.

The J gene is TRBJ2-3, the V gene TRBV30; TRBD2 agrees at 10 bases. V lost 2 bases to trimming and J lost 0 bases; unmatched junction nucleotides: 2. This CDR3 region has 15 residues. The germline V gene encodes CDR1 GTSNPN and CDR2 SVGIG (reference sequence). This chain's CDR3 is CAWSQTSGSTDTQYF. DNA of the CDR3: TGTGCCTGGAGTCAGACTAGCGGGAGCACAGATACGCAGTATTTT.